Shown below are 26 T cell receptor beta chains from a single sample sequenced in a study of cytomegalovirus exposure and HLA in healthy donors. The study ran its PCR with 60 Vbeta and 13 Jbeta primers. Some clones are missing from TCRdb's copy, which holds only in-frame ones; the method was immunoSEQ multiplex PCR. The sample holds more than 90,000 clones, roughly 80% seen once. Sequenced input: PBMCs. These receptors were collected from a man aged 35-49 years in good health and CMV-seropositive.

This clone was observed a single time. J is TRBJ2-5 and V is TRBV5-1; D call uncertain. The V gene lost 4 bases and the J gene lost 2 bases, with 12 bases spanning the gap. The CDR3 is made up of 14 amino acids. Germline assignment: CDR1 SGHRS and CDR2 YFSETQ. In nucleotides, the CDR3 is TGCGCCAGCAGCCCGGCGGCTTTTCAAGAGACCCAGTACTTC. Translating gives CASSPAAFQETQYF.

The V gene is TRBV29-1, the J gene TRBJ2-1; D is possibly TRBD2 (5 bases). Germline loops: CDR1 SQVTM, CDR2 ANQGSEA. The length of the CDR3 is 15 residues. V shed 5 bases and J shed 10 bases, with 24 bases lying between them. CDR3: CSVLRADPPTWEQFF. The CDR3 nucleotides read TGCAGCGTTCTTCGAGCGGACCCCCCAACATGGGAGCAGTTCTTC.

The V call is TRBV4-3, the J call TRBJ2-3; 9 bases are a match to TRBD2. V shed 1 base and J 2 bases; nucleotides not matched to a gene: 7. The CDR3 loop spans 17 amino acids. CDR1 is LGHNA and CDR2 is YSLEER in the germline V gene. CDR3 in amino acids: CASSQVVLAGPTDTQYF. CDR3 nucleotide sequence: TGCGCCAGCAGCCAAGTGGTTCTAGCGGGACCCACAGATACGCAGTATTTT.

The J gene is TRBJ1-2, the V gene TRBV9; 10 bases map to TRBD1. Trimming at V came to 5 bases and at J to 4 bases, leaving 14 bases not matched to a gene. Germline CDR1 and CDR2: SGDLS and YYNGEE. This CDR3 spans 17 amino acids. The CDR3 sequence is CASSGGPPGQGFYGYTF. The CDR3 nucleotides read TGTGCCAGCAGTGGAGGGCCCCCGGGACAGGGGTTCTATGGCTACACCTTC.

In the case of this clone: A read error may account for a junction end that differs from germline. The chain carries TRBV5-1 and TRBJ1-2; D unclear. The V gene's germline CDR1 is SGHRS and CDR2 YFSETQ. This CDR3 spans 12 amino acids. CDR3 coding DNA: TGCGCCAGCAGCCCGGGAAGCAATGGCCACACCTTC. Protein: CASSPGSNGHTF.

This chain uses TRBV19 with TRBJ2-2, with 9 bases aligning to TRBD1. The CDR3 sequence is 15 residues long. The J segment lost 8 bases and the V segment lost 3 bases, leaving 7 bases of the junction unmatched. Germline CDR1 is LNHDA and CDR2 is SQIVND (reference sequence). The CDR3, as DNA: TGTGCCAGTAGTATTTTACAGGGGGCCGTGGGGGAGCTGTTTTTT. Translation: CASSILQGAVGELFF.

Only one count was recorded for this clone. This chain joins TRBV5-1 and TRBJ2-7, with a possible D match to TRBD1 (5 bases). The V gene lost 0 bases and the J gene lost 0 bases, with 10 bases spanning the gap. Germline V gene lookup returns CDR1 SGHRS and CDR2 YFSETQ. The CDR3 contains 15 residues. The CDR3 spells CASSLVQGGSYEQYF. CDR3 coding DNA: TGCGCCAGCAGCTTGGTTCAGGGCGGCTCCTACGAGCAGTACTTC.

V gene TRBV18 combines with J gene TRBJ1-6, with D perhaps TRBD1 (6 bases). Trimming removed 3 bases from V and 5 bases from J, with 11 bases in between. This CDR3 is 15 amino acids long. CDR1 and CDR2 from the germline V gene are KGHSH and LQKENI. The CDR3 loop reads CASSPGRTDNSPLHF. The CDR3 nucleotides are TGTGCCAGCTCACCGGGCCGGACAGATAATTCACCCCTCCACTTT. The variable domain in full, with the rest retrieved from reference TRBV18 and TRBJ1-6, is NAGVMQNPRHLVRRRGQEARLRCSPMKGHSHVYWYRQLPEEGLKFMVYLQKENIIDESGMPKERFSAEFPKEGPSILRIQQVVRGDSAAYFCASSPGRTDNSPLHFGNGTRLTVT.

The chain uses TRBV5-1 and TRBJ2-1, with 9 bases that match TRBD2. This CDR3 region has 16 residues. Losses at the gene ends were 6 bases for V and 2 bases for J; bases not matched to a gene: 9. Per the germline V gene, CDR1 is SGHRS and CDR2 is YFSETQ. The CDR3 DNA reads TGCGCCAGCACGTCTGCCAGCGGGAGGACCTACAATGAGCAGTTCTTC. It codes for CASTSASGRTYNEQFF.

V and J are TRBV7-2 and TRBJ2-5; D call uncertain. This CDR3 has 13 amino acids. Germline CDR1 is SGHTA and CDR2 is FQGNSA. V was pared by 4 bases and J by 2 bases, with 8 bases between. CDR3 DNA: TGTGCCAGCAGCTATAACAGACAAGAGACCCAGTACTTC. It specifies CASSYNRQETQYF.

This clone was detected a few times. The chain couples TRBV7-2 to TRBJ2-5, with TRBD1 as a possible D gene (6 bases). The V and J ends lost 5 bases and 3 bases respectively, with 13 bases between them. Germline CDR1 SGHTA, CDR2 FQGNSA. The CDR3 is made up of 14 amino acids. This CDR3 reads CASSVQTGEETQYF. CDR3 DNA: TGTGCCAGCAGCGTTCAGACAGGAGAAGAGACCCAGTACTTC.

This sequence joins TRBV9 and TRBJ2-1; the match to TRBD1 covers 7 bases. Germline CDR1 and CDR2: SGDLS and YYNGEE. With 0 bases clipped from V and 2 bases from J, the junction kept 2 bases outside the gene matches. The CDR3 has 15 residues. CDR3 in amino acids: CASSVAGTAYNEQFF. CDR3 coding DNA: TGTGCCAGCAGCGTAGCGGGGACAGCCTACAATGAGCAGTTCTTC.

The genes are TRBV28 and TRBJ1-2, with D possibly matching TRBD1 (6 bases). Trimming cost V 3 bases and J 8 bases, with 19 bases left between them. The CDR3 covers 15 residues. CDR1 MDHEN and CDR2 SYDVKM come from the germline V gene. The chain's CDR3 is CASSFPDIPRGGYTF. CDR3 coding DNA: TGTGCCAGCAGTTTCCCAGATATTCCCAGGGGCGGCTACACCTTC.

The CDR3 coding sequence is TGTGCCAGCAGTTACCTCGGACAGCCTGGAAACACCATATATTTT. This translates into CASSYLGQPGNTIYF. V and J are TRBV6-5 and TRBJ1-3; tentatively, D is TRBD1 (6 bases). This CDR3 comprises 15 residues. CDR1 is MNHEY, CDR2 SVGAGI, per germline. V lost 2 bases, J lost 2 bases, and 10 bases lay in between.

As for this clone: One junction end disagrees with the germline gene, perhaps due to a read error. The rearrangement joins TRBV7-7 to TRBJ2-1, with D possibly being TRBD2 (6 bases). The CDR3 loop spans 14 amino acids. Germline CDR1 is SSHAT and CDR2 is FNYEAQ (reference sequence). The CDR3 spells CASSLEAGYNEQFF. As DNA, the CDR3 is TGTGCTAGCAGCTTAGAGGCGGGATACAATGAGCAGTTCTTC.

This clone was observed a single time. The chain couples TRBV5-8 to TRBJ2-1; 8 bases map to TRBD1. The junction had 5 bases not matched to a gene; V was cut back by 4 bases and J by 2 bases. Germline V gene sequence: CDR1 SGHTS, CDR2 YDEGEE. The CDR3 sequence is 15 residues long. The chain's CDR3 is CASSTGTGPYNEQFF. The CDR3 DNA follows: TGTGCCAGCAGCACCGGGACAGGCCCCTACAATGAGCAGTTCTTC.

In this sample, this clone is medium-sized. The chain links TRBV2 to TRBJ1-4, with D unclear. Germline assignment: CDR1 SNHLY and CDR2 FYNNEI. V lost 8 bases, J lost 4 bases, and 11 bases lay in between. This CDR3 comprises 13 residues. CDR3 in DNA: TGTGCCAGCCAAAGAGAATTTAATGAAAAACTGTTTTTT. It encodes CASQREFNEKLFF.

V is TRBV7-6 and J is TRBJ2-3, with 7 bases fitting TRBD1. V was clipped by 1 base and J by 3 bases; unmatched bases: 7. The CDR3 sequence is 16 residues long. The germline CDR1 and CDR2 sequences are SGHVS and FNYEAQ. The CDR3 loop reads CASSLGGQVATDTQYF. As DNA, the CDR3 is TGTGCCAGCAGCTTAGGCGGACAGGTTGCTACAGATACGCAGTATTTT.

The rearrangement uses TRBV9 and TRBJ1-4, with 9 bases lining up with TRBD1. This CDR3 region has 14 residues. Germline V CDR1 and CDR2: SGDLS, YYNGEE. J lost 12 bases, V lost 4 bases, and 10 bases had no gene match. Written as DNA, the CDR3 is TGTGCCAGCAGCCTAAGGAAGACAGGGGGAGAACTGTTTTTT. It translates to CASSLRKTGGELFF. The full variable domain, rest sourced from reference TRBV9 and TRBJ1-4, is DSGVTQTPKHLITATGQRVTLRCSPRSGDLSVYWYQQSLDQGLQFLIQYYNGEERAKGNILERFSAQQFPDLHSELNLSSLELGDSALYFCASSLRKTGGELFFGSGTQLSVL.

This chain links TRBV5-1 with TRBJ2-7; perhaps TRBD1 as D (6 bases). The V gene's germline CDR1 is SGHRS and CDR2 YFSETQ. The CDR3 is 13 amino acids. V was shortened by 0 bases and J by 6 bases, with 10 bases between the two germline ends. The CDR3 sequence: CASSLAGRGEQYF. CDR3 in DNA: TGCGCCAGCAGCTTGGCGGGCAGGGGCGAGCAGTACTTC.

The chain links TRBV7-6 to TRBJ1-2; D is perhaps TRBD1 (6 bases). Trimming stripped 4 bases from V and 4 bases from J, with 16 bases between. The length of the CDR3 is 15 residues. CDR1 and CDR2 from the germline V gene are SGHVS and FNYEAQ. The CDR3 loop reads CASSSHRVPSYGYTF. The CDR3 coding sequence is TGTGCCAGCAGCTCCCACAGGGTCCCGAGCTATGGCTACACCTTC.

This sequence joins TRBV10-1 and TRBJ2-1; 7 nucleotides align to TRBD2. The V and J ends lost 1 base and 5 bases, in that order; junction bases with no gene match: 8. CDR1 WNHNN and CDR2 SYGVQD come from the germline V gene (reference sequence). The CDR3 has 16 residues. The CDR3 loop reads CASSEYEGGPHNEQFF. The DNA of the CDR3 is TGCGCCAGCAGTGAGTATGAGGGAGGGCCTCACAATGAGCAGTTCTTC.

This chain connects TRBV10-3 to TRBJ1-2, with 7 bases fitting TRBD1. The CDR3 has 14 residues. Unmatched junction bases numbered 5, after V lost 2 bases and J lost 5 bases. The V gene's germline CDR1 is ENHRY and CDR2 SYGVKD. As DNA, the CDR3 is TGTGCCATCAGTGAGGGAGCAGGGGGGTATGGCTACACCTTC. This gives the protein CAISEGAGGYGYTF.

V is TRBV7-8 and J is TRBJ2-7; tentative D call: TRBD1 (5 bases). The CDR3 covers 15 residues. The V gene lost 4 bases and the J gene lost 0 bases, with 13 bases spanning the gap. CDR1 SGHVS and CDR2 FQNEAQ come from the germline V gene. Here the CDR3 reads CASSYLRAISYEQYF. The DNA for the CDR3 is TGTGCCAGCAGCTACCTCAGGGCTATCTCCTACGAGCAGTACTTC.

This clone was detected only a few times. CDR3 nucleotide sequence: TGCGCCAGCAGCTTGGCGGGTGGCGGGAGCAATGGAGAGCAGTACTTC. Protein: CASSLAGGGSNGEQYF. The V gene is TRBV5-1, the J gene TRBJ2-7; 7 nucleotides line up with TRBD2. CDR1 and CDR2 from the germline V gene are SGHRS and YFSETQ. CDR3 length equals 16 residues. The V and J ends lost 0 bases and 7 bases, in that order; junction bases with no gene match: 13. Full variable domain (outside the CDR3, taken from reference TRBV5-1 and TRBJ2-7): KAGVTQTPRYLIKTRGQQVTLSCSPISGHRSVSWYQQTPGQGLQFLFEYFSETQRNKGNFPGRFSGRQFSNSRSEMNVSTLELGDSALYLCASSLAGGGSNGEQYFGPGTRLTVT.

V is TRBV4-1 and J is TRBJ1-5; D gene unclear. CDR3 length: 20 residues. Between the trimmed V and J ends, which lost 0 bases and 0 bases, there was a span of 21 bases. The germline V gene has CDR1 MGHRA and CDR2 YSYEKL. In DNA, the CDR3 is TGCGCCAGCAGCCAAGATTGGGTCCCCCTGACTTTAAATAGCAATCAGCCCCAGCATTTT. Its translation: CASSQDWVPLTLNSNQPQHF.